This T cell receptor beta chain was recorded in a study of blood T cell repertoires in COVID-19. Study overall: Whether acute or convalescent, the COVID-19 samples came from the United States, Italy and Spain. Sample material is recorded as cDNA or gDNA derived from T cells, B-cell-depleted T cells, or PBMCs.

Methods used by the authors: Amplification with reference gene primers provided the estimates of nucleated cell counts. Profiling relied on immunoSEQ multiplex PCR, and the TCRdb table lists in-frame clones only, not all of them. V, J and clone size derive from that table, while D and trimming were established from the DNA sequence. The table has roughly 150,000 clones, 87% seen once; the top ten hold 5%. The CDR3 covers 14 residues. Germline lookup yields CDR1 SNHLY and CDR2 FYNNEI. Germline trimming cut 10 bases from V and 7 bases from J; bases unmatched to any gene: 10. The receptor was isolated from a human donor in a cohort sampled during active COVID-19. Sequenced sample: peripheral blood. V and J are TRBV2 and TRBJ1-4; TRBD1 matches 9 bases. The CDR3 bases are TGTGCCACACAGGGGGCCCAATCTAGTGAAAAACTGTTTTTT. Its translation is CATQGAQSSEKLFF.